This T cell receptor (beta chain) was sequenced in a study of regulatory T cells in long-lasting Graves disease. The study, taken as a whole, reports: The study found persistent patients shared more public clonotypes (over 2,500) than new patients (over 850). Sampling was limited to peripheral blood rather than thyroid tissue.

Regarding this clonotype: Its target is unknown.

According to the study, TCR beta libraries were built with iRepertoire HTBI primers and CDR3-region Arm-PCR. In TCRdb, the multiplex PCR reads were re-called with MiXCR into one record per CDR3 protein. The table lists some 370,000 distinct CDR3 sequences, 20% of them singletons. The CDR3 covers 17 residues. V lost 3 bases and J lost 0; bases outside the gene matches: 8. The germline V gene has CDR1 KGHSH and CDR2 LQKENI. Time point of the sample: persistent/refractory GD, antithyroid drugs over 5 years with positive TRAb. The TCR library was prepared using RNA isolated from PBMCs. The chain employs TRBV18 and TRBJ2-1; 7 bases map to TRBD2. This clonotype originated in a female donor with Graves disease. Sequenced material: peripheral blood mononuclear cells (PBMCs), taken when the disease was refractory, from a patient treated with antithyroid drugs. The CDR3 region is CASSPGFGGGSYNEQFF. CDR3 coding DNA: TGTGCCAGCTCACCGGGTTTTGGCGGGGGCTCCTACAATGAGCAGTTCTTC.